This T cell receptor (beta chain) comes out of a study of blood T cell repertoires in COVID-19. Germline V CDR1 and CDR2: SQVTM, ANQGSEA. The CDR3 extends over 13 amino acids. The ends were cut back, 1 base at V and 11 bases at J, with 17 bases in the middle. The protocol was immunoSEQ multiplex PCR, while the TCRdb copy is restricted to in-frame clones and leaves out a portion. Among tens of thousands of clones, around 86% were seen once, and the ten largest hold 25% to 30%. Sequencing was done on a sample of peripheral blood. The receptor was isolated from a man aged 50 to 59 with active or convalescent COVID-19. The chain uses TRBV29-1 and TRBJ1-1, with D tentatively TRBD1 (6 bases). Here the CDR3 reads CSVEVEQGGIAFF. CDR3 DNA: TGCAGCGTTGAAGTAGAACAGGGTGGCATTGCTTTCTTT.